This T cell receptor beta chain was sequenced during a study of cytomegalovirus exposure and HLA in healthy donors. As for the study in general: Of all 400 or so donors who were genotyped, around 79% belonged to the Caucasian-associated ancestry cluster. Findings of the study overall: In vitro testing confirmed a few CMV-associated chains as specific for CMV antigens. Researchers had no immune exposure information except CMV serostatus available.

The CDR3 has 18 residues. The germline gives CDR1 SGHTA, CDR2 FQGNSA. V lost 4 bases, J lost 4 bases, and 14 bases stayed unmatched. On this clone: Its antigen is still unknown.

PCR amplification relied on 60 Vbeta primers (plus 13 Jbeta primers). Libraries were prepared by immunoSEQ multiplex PCR; TCRdb keeps only in-frame clonotypes and omits some of them. The table includes 250,000 to 350,000 clones, just over 85% detected once. The specimen sequenced was PBMCs. This receptor was taken from a man between 40 and 49 years old in good health and CMV-seropositive. The chain is built from TRBV7-2 and TRBJ2-1; 9 bases are a match to TRBD1. DNA of the CDR3: TGTGCCAGCAGCTCCGGACAGGGGTTCGGAAATTCTTACAATGAGCAGTTCTTC. Its translation: CASSSGQGFGNSYNEQFF.